This T cell receptor (beta chain) is drawn from a study of blood T cell repertoires in COVID-19. Study summary: From the United States, Italy and Spain came samples of acute and convalescent COVID-19. The analysed material was cDNA or gDNA that came from T cells, B-cell-depleted T cells, or PBMCs.

The germline V and J ends were trimmed by 7 bases and 0 bases, with 9 bases remaining between them. CDR3 length: 13 residues. Germline CDR1 is LNHDA and CDR2 is SQIVND (reference sequence). Authors' processing steps: Reference gene primer amplification gave estimated nucleated cell counts. Assay: immunoSEQ multiplex PCR; the TCRdb copy retains only in-frame clones and omits some. That table gives V, J and clone size, and the DNA gave D and trimming. The sample carries tens of thousands of clones, 70% to 90% recorded once. The sequence was obtained from a human donor in a cohort sampled during active COVID-19. The sample consisted of peripheral blood. This chain joins TRBV19 and TRBJ1-1, with D possibly being TRBD1 (6 bases). The CDR3, as DNA: TGTGCCAGTACAGGGGAGATGAACACTGAAGCTTTCTTT. Protein sequence: CASTGEMNTEAFF.